This T cell receptor (beta chain) comes out of a study of technical replicates of blood from four donors. Profiling relied on immunoSEQ multiplex PCR, and the TCRdb table lists in-frame clones only, not all of them. This table has approximately 74,000 clones, 75% to 90% appearing once. CDR1 SGHVS and CDR2 FNYEAQ come from the germline V gene. Unmatched junction bases numbered 6, after V lost 5 bases and J lost 3 bases. The CDR3 loop spans 15 amino acids. The material sequenced was PBMCs. This chain links TRBV7-6 with TRBJ2-3, with 9 bases fitting TRBD2. The clonotype originates from a human donor in good health. Some clones in this sample may be carry-over from other donors' samples. CDR3 nucleotides: TGTGCCAGCAGCCGTAGCGGGAGCGAGACAGATACGCAGTATTTT. It translates to CASSRSGSETDTQYF.